The T cell receptor (beta chain) under discussion was sequenced for a study of CD8 T cells in Susac syndrome. V was pared by 0 bases and J by 0 bases, with 6 bases between. CDR1 and CDR2 from the germline V gene are SGDLS and YYNGEE. The CDR3 covers 14 residues. Random hexamers were used to reverse transcribe roughly 0.5 to 1 ug of RNA. Each CDR3 protein is one row after TCRdb ran MiXCR on the immunoSEQ multiplex PCR reads. This table holds 140,000 to 150,000 distinct CDR3 sequences, approximately 93% found once. The sequenced sample consisted of CD4+ T cells from PBMCs. This TCR came from a human donor in good health. The chain joins TRBV9 to TRBJ1-1; D is undetermined. The CDR3 here is CASSVAQMNTEAFF. In nucleotides, the CDR3 is TGTGCCAGCAGCGTAGCACAGATGAACACTGAAGCTTTCTTT.